The sequence of this TCR beta chain was determined in a study of immune heterogeneity within non-small cell lung tumors. About the study: Of all tumors, 4 turned out to be squamous cell carcinomas, roughly 10 were non-squamous carcinomas and 1 was not otherwise specified. Study conclusions and caveats: Each patient's tumor sites shared recurring identical dominant CDR3 beta clonotypes, and individual sites also carried their own high-frequency clones.

This clonotype was recorded a few times. Its antigen is not known. Template input was genomic DNA from bulk tumor (about 600 ng per sample). Several biopsies per primary tumor, spaced far apart, were taken during surgery. The study enrolled patients with untreated, newly diagnosed non-small cell lung cancer who underwent curative surgery. Non-small cell lung cancer patients, newly diagnosed and having surgery with curative intent, served as donors. The TCR beta CDR3 region underwent multiplex PCR amplification with 32 V and 13 J primers. TCRdb passed the multiplex PCR reads through MiXCR, listing each CDR3 protein once. The sample lists about 5,700 distinct CDR3 sequences; about 21% were seen once. Source material: lung tumor tissue. The source is a woman aged 60-70 years with non-small cell lung cancer.

The CDR3 nucleotides read TGTGCCAGCAACGAGCGGGAGGGCCTAGGCACAGATACGCAGTATTTT. Translated, it gives CASNEREGLGTDTQYF. The chain links TRBV2 to TRBJ2-3, with 10 bases aligning to TRBD2. This CDR3 has 16 amino acids. Trimming removed 7 bases from V and 1 base from J; junction bases left unmatched: 8. The germline V gene has CDR1 SNHLY and CDR2 FYNNEI. The variable domain in full, completed from reference TRBV2 and TRBJ2-3, reads EPEVTQTPSHQVTQMGQEVILRCVPISNHLYFYWYRQILGQKVEFLVSFYNNEISEKSEIFDDQFSVERPDGSNFTLKIRSTKLEDSAMYFCASNEREGLGTDTQYFGPGTRLTVL.